A single TCR beta chain is shown here with its context. This clonotype showed up many times. Its antigen specificity is not known. No quality values exist for individual bases; no much larger clone is one base distant. Graves' hyperthyroidism was defined as stable when no progression to ophthalmopathy occurred over 18 months of follow-up. Hyperthyroidism patients were aged 18 to 65 years and newly diagnosed, with disease duration of less than 2 months. Patients with uncontrolled infections, other autoimmune diseases, pregnancy or lactation were excluded. Clinical symptoms, serum thyroxine and TRAb, thyroid ultrasound, and orbital computed tomography formed the basis for the diagnoses. Ficoll-Paque density gradient centrifugation was used to isolate PBMCs from under 11 ml of fresh peripheral blood. Total RNA was extracted with Trizol reagent, and quality was checked on an Agilent 2100 Bioanalyzer. The data were obtained in a study of T cells in Graves' hyperthyroidism and ophthalmopathy (dated by TCRdb to between 2018 and 2021). At the level of the whole study: Peripheral blood was sampled at the time of initial diagnosis, prior to any treatment. After blood sampling, hyperthyroidism patients were treated with methimazole at a starting dose of 30 mg daily, and ophthalmopathy patients were treated with high-dose intravenous methylprednisolone. The paper describes TCR Vbeta CDR3 sequencing of about 140 peripheral blood samples, made up of around 41 ophthalmopathy patients, 70 to 75 hyperthyroidism patients and about 17 progressor patients. A discovery cohort of roughly 100 patients, about 40 with Graves' ophthalmopathy and fewer than 65 with stable Graves' hyperthyroidism, was used to find distinguishing TCR V-J signatures. In about 6 Graves' hyperthyroidism patients, the study also compared T-cell repertoires from thyroid tissue with T-cell repertoires from blood. Prospective prediction of ophthalmopathy was tested in an independent validation cohort consisting of under 20 hyperthyroidism patients and approximately 16 patients who later progressed to ophthalmopathy. The roughly 94 discovery patients were randomly split 7:3 into training and test sets. The paper as a whole reports these results and caveats: Ophthalmopathy was separated from stable hyperthyroidism by a 13 V-J signature model, with 85% to 90% sensitivity and 81% to 82% specificity obtained in cross-validation and 80%/75% obtained in testing. Most expanded thyroid clonotypes (frequency above 0.001) were also detected in blood, suggesting blood repertoires may reflect thyroid immune responses. In validation, progression to ophthalmopathy was predicted by the model with almost 71% sensitivity and under 85% specificity, a median of about 6.8 months before onset. Sample size was not statistically predetermined, and investigators were not blinded to group allocation.

V gives up 2 bases and J gives up 7 bases, and the segment between their germline ends measures 5 bases. CDR1 and CDR2 (GTSNPN, SVGIG) derive from the germline V gene (reference sequence). The CDR3 starts with the cysteine, ends with the phenylalanine, and has 10 residues. The sequence is cut down to CDR3 DNA, 30 bases in frame from base 1. The TCR beta CDR3 regions were amplified from RNA transcripts. The TCR CDR3 was subjected to a first round of RT-PCR using the HTBI primer set and the Qiagen OneStep RT-PCR kit. Libraries were constructed in a second round of multiplex PCR, after which size selection and purification were performed. Libraries were sequenced paired-end with 100 bp reads on an Illumina HiSeq2000. For the original study's pipeline: Raw data were processed with SOAPnuke, discarding reads with adapters, uncalled bases, mean Phred below 15, or no exact constant-primer or identifier match. COPE v1.2.5 was used to merge the high-quality paired reads, and each unique nucleotide sequence was defined as a clonotype. Clonotypes were aligned to IMGT TRBV, TRBD and TRBJ reference segments using MiTCR v1.1. The analysis included only V-J combinations with a frequency above 0.0001, which together covered roughly 99% of the repertoires. A TCS score was defined as the ratio between F50 (clonal expansion) and ExV (chaos), using BLOSUM62-based TCRdist between CDR3 peptides within each V-J. Welch's t-statistics and random forest reduced around 520 V-J features to around 14, which were used in a naive Bayes classifier (R e1071). TCRdb redid the processing of the public reads, applying fastp at Q25 and MiXCR, and retained in-frame beta chains. Duplicate CDR3 protein sequences are folded into a single record with the most common DNA and genes. The V and J calls, along with clone size, are taken from TCRdb and not from the paper's own processing. Across this sample there are 90,000 to 120,000 distinct CDR3 sequences, with 16% seen only once. Clones ranked in the top ten supply about 45% of the sample.

Material: blood. This TCR derives from a woman between 45 and 60 years old with Graves' hyperthyroidism. The V and J genes are TRBV30 and TRBJ1-1; the D gene assignment is ambiguous. This receptor carries the CDR3 CAWSKNEAFF. The nucleotide sequence is given as TGTGCCTGGAGTAAAAATGAAGCTTTCTTT. The full variable domain, completed from the reference TRBV30 and TRBJ1-1 proteins outside the CDR3, reads SQTIHQWPATLVQPVGSPLSLECTVEGTSNPNLYWYRQAAGRGLQLLFYSVGIGQISSEVPQNLSASRPQDRQFILSSKKLLLSDSGFYLCAWSKNEAFFGQGTRLTVV.